This TCR beta chain was sequenced during a study of T-cell reconstitution after alpha-beta-depleted transplantation in children. Using unique molecular identifiers, the investigators prepared the TCRbeta library. TCRdb re-called the PCR reads with MiXCR, one entry per CDR3 protein. There are over 450,000 distinct CDR3 sequences in the sample; about 10% occur only once, and approximately 2% lies in the top ten. This CDR3 has 14 residues. Germline loops: CDR1 DFQATT, CDR2 SNEGSKA (reference sequence). J gave up 1 base and V 4 bases, and 7 bases lay outside the gene matches. This clonotype was observed many times. Its specificity is unknown. Study-wide results and limits: Hyperexpanded clones declined; after one year, newly produced T cells mostly supplied diversity. As was reported, about two months after transplant, alpha-beta T cells came from several hundred expanded graft clones.

The gene calls are TRBV20-1 and TRBJ2-7; 7 bases line up with TRBD2. The sequence came from a child younger than 10 with inherited bone marrow failure, due to receive a stem cell transplant. This specimen was PBMCs, taken before TCRalphabeta/CD19-depleted stem cell transplant. The CDR3 bases are TGCAGTGCTACGTCCCCTAGCGGTTCCTACGAGCAGTACTTC. Its translation: CSATSPSGSYEQYF.